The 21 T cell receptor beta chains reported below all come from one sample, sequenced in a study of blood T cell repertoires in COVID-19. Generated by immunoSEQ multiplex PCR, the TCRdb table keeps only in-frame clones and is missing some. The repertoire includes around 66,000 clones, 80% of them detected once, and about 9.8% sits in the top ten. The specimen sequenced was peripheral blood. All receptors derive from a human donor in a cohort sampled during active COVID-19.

CDR3 nucleotide sequence: TGCGCCAGCAGCTTGGACAGGGGGGAATACGAGCAGTACTTC. This translates into CASSLDRGEYEQYF. This chain links TRBV4-3 with TRBJ2-7; TRBD1 matches 10 bases. The ends lost 5 bases at V and 4 bases at J; junction bases unmatched: 5. This CDR3 has 14 amino acids. The germline V gene encodes CDR1 LGHNA and CDR2 YSLEER.

The CDR3 is CASTQADRVNTGELFF. CDR3 in DNA: TGTGCCAGTACCCAGGCTGACAGGGTGAACACCGGGGAGCTGTTTTTT. V and J are TRBV19 and TRBJ2-2; TRBD1 matches 7 bases. The CDR3 consists of 16 residues. V lost 7 bases and J lost 1; bases outside the gene matches: 9. Germline lookup yields CDR1 LNHDA and CDR2 SQIVND (reference sequence).

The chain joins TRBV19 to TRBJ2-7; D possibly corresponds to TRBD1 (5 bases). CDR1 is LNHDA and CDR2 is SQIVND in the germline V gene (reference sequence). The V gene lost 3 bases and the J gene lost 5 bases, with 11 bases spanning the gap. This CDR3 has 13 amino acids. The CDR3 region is CASSMGSGNEQYF. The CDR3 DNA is TGTGCCAGTAGTATGGGTTCAGGGAACGAGCAGTACTTC. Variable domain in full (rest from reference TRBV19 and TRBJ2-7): DGGITQSPKYLFRKEGQNVTLSCEQNLNHDAMYWYRQDPGQGLRLIYYSQIVNDFQKGDIAEGYSVSREKKESFPLTVTSAQKNPTAFYLCASSMGSGNEQYFGPGTRLTVT.

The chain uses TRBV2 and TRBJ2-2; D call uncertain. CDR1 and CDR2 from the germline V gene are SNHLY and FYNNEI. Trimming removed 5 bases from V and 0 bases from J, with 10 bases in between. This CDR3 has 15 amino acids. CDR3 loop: CASSLDIANTGELFF. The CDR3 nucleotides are TGTGCCAGCAGTTTAGACATCGCGAACACCGGGGAGCTGTTTTTT.

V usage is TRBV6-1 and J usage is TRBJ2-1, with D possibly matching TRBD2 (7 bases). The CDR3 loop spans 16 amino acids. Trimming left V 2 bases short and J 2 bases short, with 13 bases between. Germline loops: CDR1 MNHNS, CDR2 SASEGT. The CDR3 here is CASSERGGGTYNEQFF. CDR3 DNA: TGTGCCAGCAGTGAACGGGGAGGGGGTACCTACAATGAGCAGTTCTTC.

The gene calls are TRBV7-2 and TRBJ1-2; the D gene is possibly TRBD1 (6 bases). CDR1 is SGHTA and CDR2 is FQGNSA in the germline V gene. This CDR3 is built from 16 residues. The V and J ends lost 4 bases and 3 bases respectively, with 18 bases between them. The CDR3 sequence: CASSSSLTDRYYGYTF. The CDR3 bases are TGTGCCAGCAGCTCCTCTCTGACCGACAGGTACTATGGCTACACCTTC.

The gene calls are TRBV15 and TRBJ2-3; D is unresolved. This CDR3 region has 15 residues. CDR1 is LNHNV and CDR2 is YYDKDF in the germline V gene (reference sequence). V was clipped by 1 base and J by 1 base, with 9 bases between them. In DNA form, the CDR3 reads TGTGCCACCAGCAGAGTATTAGGAGGCACAGATACGCAGTATTTT. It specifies CATSRVLGGTDTQYF. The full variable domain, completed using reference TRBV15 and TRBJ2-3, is DAMVIQNPRYQVTQFGKPVTLSCSQTLNHNVMYWYQQKSSQAPKLLFHYYDKDFNNEADTPDNFQSRRPNTSFCFLDIRSPGLGDTAMYLCATSRVLGGTDTQYFGPGTRLTVL.

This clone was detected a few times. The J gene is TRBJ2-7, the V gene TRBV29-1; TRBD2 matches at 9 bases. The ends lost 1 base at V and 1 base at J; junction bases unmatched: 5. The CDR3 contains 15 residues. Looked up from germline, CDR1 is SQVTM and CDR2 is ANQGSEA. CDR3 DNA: TGCAGCGTTGAAGTGGTGACTAGCGGTTCCTACGAGCAGTACTTC. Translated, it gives CSVEVVTSGSYEQYF.

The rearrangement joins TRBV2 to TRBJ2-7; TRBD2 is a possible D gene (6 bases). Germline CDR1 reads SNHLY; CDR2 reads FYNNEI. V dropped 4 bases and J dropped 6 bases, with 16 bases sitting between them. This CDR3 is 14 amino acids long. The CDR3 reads CASSGAGYRGEQYF. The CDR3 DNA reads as TGTGCCAGCAGTGGGGCGGGGTACCGGGGCGAGCAGTACTTC.

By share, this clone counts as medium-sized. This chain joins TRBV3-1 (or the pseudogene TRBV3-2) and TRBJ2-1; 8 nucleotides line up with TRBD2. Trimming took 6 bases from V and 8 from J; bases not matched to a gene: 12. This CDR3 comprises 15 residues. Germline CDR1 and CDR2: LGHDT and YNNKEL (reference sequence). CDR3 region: CASSTRLAGRDEQFF. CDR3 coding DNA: TGTGCCAGCAGTACCCGTCTAGCGGGCCGGGATGAGCAGTTCTTC.

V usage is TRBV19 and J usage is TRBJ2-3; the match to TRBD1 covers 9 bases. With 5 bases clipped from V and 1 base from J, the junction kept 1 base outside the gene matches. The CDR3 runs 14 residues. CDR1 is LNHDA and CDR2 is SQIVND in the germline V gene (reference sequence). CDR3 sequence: CASSRTGGTDTQYF. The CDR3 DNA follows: TGTGCCAGTAGTCGGACAGGGGGCACAGATACGCAGTATTTT.

For the CDR3, the DNA is TGTGCCAGCTCAAATCTCGGACAGGGTTTTAATTCACCCCTCCACTTT. It codes for CASSNLGQGFNSPLHF. This sequence joins TRBV18 and TRBJ1-6; the match to TRBD1 covers 8 bases. Germline-derived CDR1 and CDR2 are KGHSH and LQKENI. The length of the CDR3 is 16 residues. J was trimmed by 6 bases and V by 5 bases; bases with no gene match: 9.

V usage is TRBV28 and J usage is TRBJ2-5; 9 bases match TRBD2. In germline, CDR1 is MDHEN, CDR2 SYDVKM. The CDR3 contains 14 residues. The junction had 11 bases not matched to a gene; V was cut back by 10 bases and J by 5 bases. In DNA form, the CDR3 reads TGTGCCACCTCGAGGGGCGGGAGGGGGGAGACCCAGTACTTC. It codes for CATSRGGRGETQYF.

CDR3 region: CASSLGGVAGSDTQYF. The CDR3 region has the DNA TGTGCCAGCAGCTTGGGTGGGGTAGCGGGATCAGATACGCAGTATTTT. The V gene is TRBV5-4, the J gene TRBJ2-3; 8 nucleotides align to TRBD2. The CDR3 totals 16 residues. Germline loops: CDR1 SGHNT, CDR2 YYREEE (reference sequence). V lost 0 bases and J lost 4; bases outside the gene matches: 7.

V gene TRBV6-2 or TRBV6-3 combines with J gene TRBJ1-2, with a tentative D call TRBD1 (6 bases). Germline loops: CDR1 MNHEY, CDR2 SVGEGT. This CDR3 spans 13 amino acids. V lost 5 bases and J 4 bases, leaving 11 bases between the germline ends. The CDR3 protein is CASSRTEVYGYTF. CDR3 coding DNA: TGTGCCAGCAGTCGGACAGAGGTCTATGGCTACACCTTC.

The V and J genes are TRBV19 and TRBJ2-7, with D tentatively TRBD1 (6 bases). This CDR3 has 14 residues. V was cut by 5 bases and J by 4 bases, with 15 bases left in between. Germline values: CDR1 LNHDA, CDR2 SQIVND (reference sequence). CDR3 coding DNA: TGTGCCAGTAGTCCTACCGGGACACAATACGAGCAGTACTTC. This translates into CASSPTGTQYEQYF.

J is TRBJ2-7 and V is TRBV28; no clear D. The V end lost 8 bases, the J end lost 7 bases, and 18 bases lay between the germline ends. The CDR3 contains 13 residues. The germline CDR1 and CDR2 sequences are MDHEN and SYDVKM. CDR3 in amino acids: CASLAGSSWEQYF. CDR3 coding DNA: TGTGCCAGCCTGGCTGGCAGTAGCTGGGAGCAGTACTTC.

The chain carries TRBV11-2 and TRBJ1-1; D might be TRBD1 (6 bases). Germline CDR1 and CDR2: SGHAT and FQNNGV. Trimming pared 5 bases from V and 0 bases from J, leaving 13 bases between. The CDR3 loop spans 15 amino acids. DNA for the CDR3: TGTGCCAGCAGCGCAAGGACAGAGATGAACACTGAAGCTTTCTTT. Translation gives CASSARTEMNTEAFF.

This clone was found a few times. CDR3 nucleotides: TGTGCCAGTAGGGTAGCGGGAGTAGAGCCAAATGAGCAGTTCTTC. Protein product: CASRVAGVEPNEQFF. The chain uses TRBV19 and TRBJ2-1; TRBD2 matches 9 bases. Germline CDR1 reads LNHDA; CDR2 reads SQIVND (reference sequence). The V and J ends lost 6 bases and 7 bases, in that order; junction bases with no gene match: 10. CDR3 length: 15 residues.

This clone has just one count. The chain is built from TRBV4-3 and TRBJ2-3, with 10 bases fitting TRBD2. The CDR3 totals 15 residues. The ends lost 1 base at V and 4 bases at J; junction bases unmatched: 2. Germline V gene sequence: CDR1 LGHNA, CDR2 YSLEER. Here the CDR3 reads CASSQVAGGADTQYF. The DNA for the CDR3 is TGCGCCAGCAGCCAAGTAGCGGGAGGAGCAGATACGCAGTATTTT.

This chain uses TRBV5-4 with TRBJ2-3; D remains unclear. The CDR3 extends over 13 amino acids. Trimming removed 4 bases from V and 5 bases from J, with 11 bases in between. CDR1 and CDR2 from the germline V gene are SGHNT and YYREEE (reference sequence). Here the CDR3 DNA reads TGTGCCAGCAGCCCGACCCCGGGAGATACGCAGTATTTT. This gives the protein CASSPTPGDTQYF.